These 6 T cell receptor beta chains came from one sample sequenced in a study of T-cell reconstitution after alpha-beta-depleted transplantation in children. Preparing the TCRbeta library involved the use of unique molecular identifiers. Via MiXCR, TCRdb re-called the PCR reads, giving one row per CDR3 protein. The profile shows about 610,000 distinct CDR3 sequences, over 9.5% of them singletons. Sequences were derived from PBMCs from the stem cell graft donor, sampled from the stem cell graft. The receptor source for this set is a human donor who donated a stem cell graft to a child with acute myeloid leukemia.

The chain is built from TRBV20-1 and TRBJ2-2; 8 bases map to TRBD2. Trimming removed 2 bases from V and 7 bases from J; junction bases left unmatched: 12. CDR3 size: 16 residues. Germline V gene lookup returns CDR1 DFQATT and CDR2 SNEGSKA (reference sequence). The CDR3 coding sequence is TGCAGTGCTAGACATGCGAGCGGGAGCTTTGACGGGGAGCTGTTTTTT. The encoded protein is CSARHASGSFDGELFF.

This clonotype has at least ten counts. The rearrangement uses TRBV5-1 and TRBJ2-1; D may be TRBD2 (6 bases). In germline, CDR1 is SGHRS, CDR2 YFSETQ. V lost 4 bases, J lost 12 bases, and 20 bases lay in between. The CDR3 has 14 amino acids. For the CDR3, the DNA is TGCGCCAGCAGCCCGGACGGGAGCCCGATAGGGCAGTTCTTC. It yields the protein CASSPDGSPIGQFF.

The chain carries TRBV20-1 and TRBJ2-5; D possibly matches TRBD1 or TRBD2 (6 bases each). Deletions cut 1 base from V and 5 bases from J, with 14 bases between. The CDR3 runs 14 residues. Germline assignment: CDR1 DFQATT and CDR2 SNEGSKA (reference sequence). Here the CDR3 DNA reads TGCAGTGCTAGAGGCACGGGGGCGGGGGAGACCCAGTACTTC. This sequence encodes CSARGTGAGETQYF.

This clonotype was seen a few times. Here the CDR3 reads CSAFSGGSYEQYF. Here the CDR3 DNA reads TGCAGTGCTTTCAGTGGCGGGTCCTACGAGCAGTACTTC. V usage is TRBV20-1 and J usage is TRBJ2-7; D possibly corresponds to TRBD2 (5 bases). The V end lost 5 bases, the J end lost 1 base, and 12 bases lay between the germline ends. This CDR3 has 13 residues. Germline-derived CDR1 and CDR2 are DFQATT and SNEGSKA (reference sequence).

Worth noting for this clonotype: A much larger clonotype is one base distant, so this may be a read error. The chain uses TRBV3-1 and TRBJ1-1; D not resolved. Germline CDR1 LGHDT, CDR2 YNNKEL (reference sequence). The V and J ends lost 5 bases and 1 base respectively, with 2 bases between them. The CDR3 covers 11 residues. The CDR3 loop reads CASSWNTEAFF. Here the CDR3 DNA reads TGTGCCAGCAGCTGGAACACTGAAGCTTTCTTT. The full variable domain, its missing parts supplied by reference TRBV3-1 and TRBJ1-1, is DTAVSQTPKYLVTQMGNDKSIKCEQNLGHDTMYWYKQDSKKFLKIMFSYNNKELIINETVPNRFSPKSPDKAHLNLHINSLELGDSAVYFCASSWNTEAFFGQGTRLTVV.

At least ten counts were recorded for this clonotype. The CDR3 here is CASRIAGAGETQYF. DNA of the CDR3: TGTGCCAGTCGGATAGCGGGAGCCGGAGAGACCCAGTACTTC. The chain recombines TRBV6-2 or TRBV6-3 with TRBJ2-5, with TRBD2 matching over 9 bases. This CDR3 is 14 amino acids long. The ends lost 9 bases at V and 4 bases at J; junction bases unmatched: 9. Germline CDR1 MNHEY, CDR2 SVGEGT.